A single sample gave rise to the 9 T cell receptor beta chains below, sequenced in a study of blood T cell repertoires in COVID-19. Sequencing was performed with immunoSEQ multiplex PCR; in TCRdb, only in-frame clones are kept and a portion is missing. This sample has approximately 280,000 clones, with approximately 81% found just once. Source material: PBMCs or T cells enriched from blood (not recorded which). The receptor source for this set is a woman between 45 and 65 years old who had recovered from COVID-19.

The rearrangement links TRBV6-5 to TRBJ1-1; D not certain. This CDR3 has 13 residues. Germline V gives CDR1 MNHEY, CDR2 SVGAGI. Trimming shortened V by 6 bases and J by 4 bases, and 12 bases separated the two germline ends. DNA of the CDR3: TGTGCCAGCAGGCGGGGTTTGAGCACTGAAGCTTTCTTT. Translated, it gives CASRRGLSTEAFF.

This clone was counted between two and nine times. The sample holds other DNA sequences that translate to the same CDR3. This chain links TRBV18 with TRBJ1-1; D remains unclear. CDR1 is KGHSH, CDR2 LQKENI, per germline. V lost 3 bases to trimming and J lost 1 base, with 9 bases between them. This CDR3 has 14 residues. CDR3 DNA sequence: TGTGCCAGCTCACCCGCGGTCCGGAACACTGAAGCTTTCTTT. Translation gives CASSPAVRNTEAFF.

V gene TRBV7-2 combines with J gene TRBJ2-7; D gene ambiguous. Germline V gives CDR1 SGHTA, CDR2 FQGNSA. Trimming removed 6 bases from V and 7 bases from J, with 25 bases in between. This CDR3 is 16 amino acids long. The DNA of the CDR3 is TGTGCCAGCAGGGTACCCAACGCCATCTCAAGAGAAGAGCAGTACTTC. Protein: CASRVPNAISREEQYF.

CDR3 sequence reads: CASSPTVSQETQYF. CDR3 nucleotide sequence: TGTGCCAGCAGCCCCACAGTGAGCCAAGAGACCCAGTACTTC. The chain joins TRBV7-9 to TRBJ2-5; the D is unclear. The CDR3 runs to 14 residues. Between the trimmed V and J ends, which lost 5 bases and 1 base, there was a span of 11 bases. Germline values: CDR1 SEHNR, CDR2 FQNEAQ (reference sequence). Complete variable domain (other parts from reference TRBV7-9 and TRBJ2-5): DTGVSQNPRHKITKRGQNVTFRCDPISEHNRLYWYRQTLGQGPEFLTYFQNEAQLEKSRLLSDRFSAERPKGSFSTLEIQRTEQGDSAMYLCASSPTVSQETQYFGPGTRLLVL.

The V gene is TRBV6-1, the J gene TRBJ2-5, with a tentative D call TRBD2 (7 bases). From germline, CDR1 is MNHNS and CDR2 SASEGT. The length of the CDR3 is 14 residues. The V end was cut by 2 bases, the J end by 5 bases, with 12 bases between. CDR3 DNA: TGTGCCAGCAGTGAATCAGGGGAGGGTGAGACCCAGTACTTC. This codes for CASSESGEGETQYF.

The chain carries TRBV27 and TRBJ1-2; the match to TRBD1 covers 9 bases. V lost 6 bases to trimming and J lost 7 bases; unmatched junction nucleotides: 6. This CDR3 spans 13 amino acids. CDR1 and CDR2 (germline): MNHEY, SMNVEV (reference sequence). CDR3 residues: CASREDRGFGYTF. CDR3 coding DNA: TGTGCCAGCAGGGAGGACAGGGGCTTTGGCTACACCTTC.

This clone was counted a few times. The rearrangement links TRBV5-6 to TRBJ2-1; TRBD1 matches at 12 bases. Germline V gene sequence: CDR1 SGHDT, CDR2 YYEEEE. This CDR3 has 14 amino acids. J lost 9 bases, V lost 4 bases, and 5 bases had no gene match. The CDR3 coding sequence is TGTGCCAGCAGCCGGGGACAGGGGGCTGTTGAGCAGTTCTTC. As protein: CASSRGQGAVEQFF.

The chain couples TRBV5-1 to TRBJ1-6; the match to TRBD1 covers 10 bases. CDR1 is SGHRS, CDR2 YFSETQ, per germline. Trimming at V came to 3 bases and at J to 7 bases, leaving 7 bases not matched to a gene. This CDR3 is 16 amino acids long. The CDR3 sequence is CASSSEGQGGNSPLHF. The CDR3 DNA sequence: TGCGCCAGCAGCTCGGAAGGACAGGGGGGCAATTCACCCCTCCACTTT.

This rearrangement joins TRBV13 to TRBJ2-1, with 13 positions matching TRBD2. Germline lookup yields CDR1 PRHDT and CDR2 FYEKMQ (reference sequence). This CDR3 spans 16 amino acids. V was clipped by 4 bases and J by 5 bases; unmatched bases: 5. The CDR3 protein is CASSSGLAGVHNEQFF. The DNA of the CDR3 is TGTGCCAGCAGCTCCGGACTAGCGGGAGTACACAATGAGCAGTTCTTC.